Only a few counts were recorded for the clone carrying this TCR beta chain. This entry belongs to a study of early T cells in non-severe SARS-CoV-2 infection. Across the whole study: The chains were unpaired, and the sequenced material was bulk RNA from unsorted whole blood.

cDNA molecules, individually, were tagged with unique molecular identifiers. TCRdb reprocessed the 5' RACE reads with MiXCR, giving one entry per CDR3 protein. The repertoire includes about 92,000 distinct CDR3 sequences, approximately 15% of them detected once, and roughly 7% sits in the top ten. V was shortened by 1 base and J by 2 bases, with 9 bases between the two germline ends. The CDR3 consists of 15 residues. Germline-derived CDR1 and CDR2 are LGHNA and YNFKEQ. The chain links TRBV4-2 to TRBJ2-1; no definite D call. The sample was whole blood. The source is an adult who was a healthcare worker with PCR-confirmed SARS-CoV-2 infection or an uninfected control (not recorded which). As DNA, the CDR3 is TGTGCCAGCAGCCAAGGACTCGTCCCCTACAATGAGCAGTTCTTC. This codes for CASSQGLVPYNEQFF.